These 25 T cell receptor beta chains originate from one sample sequenced in a study of tissue T cells after allogeneic stem cell transplantation. Noted time point: mouse harvest day 7 after allogeneic transplant. The graft held 10^6 splenic CD5+ T cells and 10^7 T-cell-depleted bone marrow cells. Measured with immunoSEQ multiplex PCR; TCRdb has only the in-frame clones, and not every one. The repertoire consists of 1,600 or so clones, with more than 50% occurring once and the leading ten covering around 10%. Sequences were obtained from liver tissue. The receptors were sampled from a female BALB/c mouse given C57BL/6 T cells with graft-versus-host disease after an allogeneic hematopoietic cell transplant.

This clone was detected once. The gene names here belong to mouse. Coverage ceases 1 residue before the CDR3 finishes, and the germline J gene fills in the end. This chain connects TRBV13-1 to TRBJ2-7; 9 nucleotides align to TRBD1. CDR1 is NSHNY, CDR2 SYGAGN, per germline. The V and J ends lost 3 bases and 4 bases, in that order; junction bases with no gene match: 5. This CDR3 spans 14 amino acids. The part of the CDR3 DNA that was read is TGTGCCAGCAGTGGCCGGGACAGGGAGTATGAACAGTAC. This gives the protein CASSGRDREYEQY. The entire CDR3 is CASSGRDREYEQYF.

Details on this clone: Mouse gene names apply. The read is 1 residue too short to cover the CDR3 end, so that end is filled in from the germline J gene. The chain combines TRBV13-2 with TRBJ1-4; D is unresolved. The CDR3 sequence is 12 residues long. Germline-derived CDR1 and CDR2 are NNHNN and SYGAGS (reference sequence). V was clipped by 2 bases and J by 4 bases, with 3 bases between them. The CDR3 reads CASGDNNERLFF. CDR3 DNA (partial): TGTGCCAGCGGTGACAACAACGAAAGATTATTT.

Within the sample, this clone is large (0.1 to 1%). The gene symbols are mouse symbols. The DNA ends 1 residue before the CDR3 does, and the rest of the CDR3 is filled in from the germline J gene. The chain links TRBV5 to TRBJ2-7; TRBD1 agrees at 9 bases. Germline CDR1 is LGHNA and CDR2 is YNLKQL (reference sequence). The CDR3 runs 14 residues. After removal of 5 bases from V and 5 bases from J, the junction contained 7 bases not matched to a gene. The chain's CDR3 is CASSYPGQGNEQYF. CDR3 DNA (partial): TGTGCCAGCAGCTACCCAGGACAGGGGAATGAACAGTAC.

Points on this clone: The germline and genes are mouse ones. Read coverage stops 1 residue before the CDR3 terminus; the germline J gene supplies the remainder. The chain uses TRBV13-1 and TRBJ1-4, with unresolved D. The CDR3 extends over 14 amino acids. Trimming left V 1 base short and J 1 base short, with 5 bases between. CDR1 and CDR2 from the germline V gene are NSHNY and SYGAGN. This CDR3 reads CASSDHHSNERLFF. The CDR3 bases that were read are TGTGCCAGCAGTGATCACCATTCCAACGAAAGATTATTT.

This clone was detected once. Here the gene names and germline are mouse. The CDR3 extends 1 residue past the end of the read, so its final part is completed from the germline J gene. The gene calls are TRBV26 and TRBJ2-1; 10 nucleotides match TRBD1. Trimming took 4 bases from V and 3 from J; bases not matched to a gene: 0. The CDR3 has 14 residues. Germline lookup yields CDR1 KGHPV and CDR2 FQNQEV (reference sequence). CDR3 amino acids: CASSRTGGYAEQFF. Incomplete CDR3 DNA: TGTGCCAGCAGTCGGACAGGGGGCTATGCTGAGCAGTTC.

The count of this clone is one. Mouse gene names and germline throughout. The read is 1 residue too short to cover the CDR3 end, so that end is filled in from the germline J gene. The chain employs TRBV19 and TRBJ2-5; the match to TRBD2 covers 10 bases. Germline values: CDR1 FNHDT, CDR2 SITEND (reference sequence). The CDR3 runs 16 residues. V was clipped by 2 bases and J by 2 bases; unmatched bases: 5. The CDR3 DNA, read in part, is TGTGCCAGCAGTATCCGACTGGGGGGAGTCCAAGACACCCAGTAC. Protein product: CASSIRLGGVQDTQY. From start to end, the CDR3 is CASSIRLGGVQDTQYF. Supplemented by reference TRBV19 and TRBJ2-5, the full variable domain reads GGIITQTPKFLIGQEGQKLTLKCQQNFNHDTMYWYRQDSGKGLRLIYYSITENDLQKGDLSEGYDASREKKSSFSLTVTSAQKNEMAVFLCASSIRLGGVQDTQYFGPGTRLLVL.

Worth noting for this clone: Here the gene names and germline are mouse. The read falls 1 residue short of the CDR3 end, and the missing part is taken from the germline J gene. The chain recombines TRBV26 with TRBJ1-1; 7 positions match TRBD1. Trimming cost V 6 bases and J 0 bases; bases outside gene matches: 4. This CDR3 region has 14 residues. Germline CDR1 KGHPV, CDR2 FQNQEV (reference sequence). The CDR3 spells CASRTGVSNTEVFF. Incomplete CDR3 DNA: TGTGCCAGCAGAACAGGGGTCTCAAACACAGAAGTCTTC.

Worth noting for this clone: Mouse germline and gene names are used. The observed sequence ends 1 residue before the CDR3 terminus, with the missing tail filled in from the germline J gene. V gene TRBV3 combines with J gene TRBJ1-4, with unresolved D. The CDR3 runs 14 residues. The ends were cut back, 2 bases at V and 0 bases at J, with 4 bases in the middle. Looked up from germline, CDR1 is SNHLY and CDR2 is FYNGKV (reference sequence). Partial CDR3 DNA: TGTGCCAGCAGCTTAACAGTTTCCAACGAAAGATTATTT. Translating it yields CASSLTVSNERLF. The whole CDR3 protein reads CASSLTVSNERLFF.

Note on this clone: These gene names are mouse names. The CDR3 end lies 1 residue beyond the end of the read and is filled in from the germline J gene. V is TRBV19 and J is TRBJ1-4, with unresolved D. This CDR3 comprises 15 residues. Germline CDR1 and CDR2: FNHDT and SITEND (reference sequence). Trimming took 0 bases from V and 0 from J, leaving 6 bases between them. Incomplete CDR3 DNA: TGTGCCAGCAGTATAGACGCCGTTTCCAACGAAAGATTATTT. Residues: CASSIDAVSNERLF. From start to end, the CDR3 is CASSIDAVSNERLFF.

This clone came up a few times. All gene names here are mouse names. The CDR3 end lies 1 residue beyond the end of the read and is filled in from the germline J gene. V and J are TRBV23 and TRBJ2-7; the table's D call TRBD2 went unverified against the DNA. Looked up from germline, CDR1 is KGHTA and CDR2 is FQNQQP. This CDR3 is built from 15 residues. The sequenced CDR3 bases are TGCTCCAGCAGTCAATCCCCGACTGGGGGGTATGAACAGTAC. Translated: CSSSQSPTGGYEQY. The CDR3 as a whole reads CSSSQSPTGGYEQYF.

Remarks on this clone: Gene names refer to mouse genes. The missing CDR3 end, 1 residue past where the read stops, is filled in from the germline J gene. The V gene is TRBV24, the J gene TRBJ1-4, with 10 nucleotides matching TRBD1. The germline CDR1 and CDR2 sequences are KGHTA and FRNEEI. V shed 4 bases and J 6 bases; nucleotides not matched to a gene: 5. The CDR3 spans 15 residues. The part of the CDR3 DNA that was read is TGTGCCAGCAGTCCCCGGGACAGGGGTCACGAAAGATTATTT. This sequence encodes CASSPRDRGHERLF. The entire CDR3 protein is CASSPRDRGHERLFF.

About this clone itself: Mouse gene names and germline throughout. Read sequence stops 1 residue before the CDR3 end, and the germline J gene provides the missing end. The rearrangement uses TRBV29 and TRBJ1-1; 8 bases are shared with TRBD1. The CDR3 runs 14 residues. The V gene's germline CDR1 is MSHET and CDR2 SYDVDS. V trimming: 5 bases; J trimming: 3 bases; junction bases outside the gene matches: 5. The CDR3 spells CASSPARGHTEVFF. The DNA read from the CDR3 is TGTGCTAGCAGTCCCGCCAGGGGGCACACAGAAGTCTTC.

Concerning this clone itself: Germline and genes: mouse. The sequenced fragment ends 1 residue before the CDR3 boundary, so the rest is inferred from the germline J gene. The chain uses TRBV13-3 and TRBJ2-5, with TRBD1 as a possible D gene (5 bases). From germline, CDR1 is NNHDY and CDR2 SYVADS. The CDR3 loop spans 14 amino acids. V was trimmed by 0 bases and J by 0 bases, leaving 5 bases between them. CDR3 DNA, as far as it was read: TGTGCCAGCAGTGATGAGGGGAACCAAGACACCCAGTAC. This translates into CASSDEGNQDTQY. Given in full, the CDR3 is CASSDEGNQDTQYF.

Comments on this clone: Gene names and germline refer to mouse. The sequence runs out 1 residue before the end of the CDR3; the remainder is reconstructed from the germline J gene. The rearrangement joins TRBV26 to TRBJ2-7, with D uncertain. The CDR3 consists of 12 residues. V was clipped by 6 bases and J by 0 bases, with 6 bases between them. The germline gives CDR1 KGHPV, CDR2 FQNQEV (reference sequence). CDR3 region: CASSQSSYEQYF. The part of the CDR3 DNA that was read is TGTGCCAGCAGCCAGTCCTCCTATGAACAGTAC. The variable domain in full, with the rest retrieved from reference TRBV26 and TRBJ2-7, is NSKVIQTPRYLVKGQGQKAKMRCIPEKGHPVVFWYQQNKNNEFKFLINFQNQEVLQQIDMTEKRFSAECPSNSPCSLEIQSSEAGDSALYLCASSQSSYEQYFGPGTRLTVL.

Concerning this clone: Each gene name is a mouse one. The CDR3 end is not reached by the read, which stops 1 residue before it; the germline J gene fills it in. The J gene is TRBJ2-2, the V gene TRBV26; possibly TRBD2 for D (5 bases). Trimming removed 5 bases from V and 0 bases from J, with 7 bases in between. Germline CDR1 and CDR2: KGHPV and FQNQEV (reference sequence). The CDR3 runs to 14 residues. The CDR3: CASSAGTNTGQLYF. The CDR3 DNA, read in part, is TGTGCCAGCAGTGCTGGGACAAACACCGGGCAGCTCTAC.

Concerning this clone: The gene names given are mouse names. The sequenced fragment ends 1 residue before the CDR3 boundary, so the rest is inferred from the germline J gene. This sequence joins TRBV23 and TRBJ2-7; the table's D call of TRBD2 was not tested on the DNA. CDR1 and CDR2 (germline): KGHTA, FQNQQP. The CDR3 is 13 amino acids. The CDR3 DNA, read in part, is TGCTCCAGCAGTCAATCGAGGGGGGGCGAACAGTAC. Translated, it gives CSSSQSRGGEQY. Given in full, the CDR3 is CSSSQSRGGEQYF.

Details on this clone: Gene and germline names: mouse. Sequencing ends 1 residue short of the CDR3 end; the germline J gene provides the rest. The chain links TRBV3 to TRBJ1-2; TRBD1 matches at 8 bases. The CDR3 is 14 residues long. V was clipped by 4 bases and J by 0 bases; unmatched bases: 1. CDR1 is SNHLY and CDR2 is FYNGKV in the germline V gene (reference sequence). The CDR3 region is CASSSDRANSDYTF. The covered CDR3 bases are TGTGCCAGCAGCTCGGACAGGGCAAACTCCGACTACACC. Together with reference TRBV3 and TRBJ1-2, the CDR3 gives the full variable domain: GPKVLQIPSHQIIDMGQMVTLNCDPVSNHLYFYWYKQILGQQMEFLVNFYNGKVMEKSKLFKDQFSVERPDGSYFTLKIQPTALEDSAVYFCASSSDRANSDYTFGSGTRLLVI.

A note on this clone: Gene names denote mouse genes. The CDR3 end lies 1 residue beyond the end of the read and is filled in from the germline J gene. The chain carries TRBV16 and TRBJ1-1, with D unclear. V shed 0 bases and J shed 6 bases, with 8 bases lying between them. This CDR3 has 13 amino acids. Germline V gene lookup returns CDR1 SGHSA and CDR2 FRNQAP. The CDR3: CASSLDPGSEVFF. CDR3 DNA, as far as it was read: TGTGCAAGCAGCTTAGACCCGGGATCAGAAGTCTTC.

In the case of this clone: Any gene name here is a mouse gene name. The read terminates 1 residue ahead of where the CDR3 ends, so the germline J gene completes it. The gene calls are TRBV13-1 and TRBJ2-5; 7 nucleotides agree with TRBD1. The CDR3 sequence is 12 residues long. The junction had 2 bases not matched to a gene; V was cut back by 5 bases and J by 5 bases. Germline lookup yields CDR1 NSHNY and CDR2 SYGAGN. CDR3 bases read: TGTGCCAGCAGGACAGGGAGAGACACCCAGTAC. Translation: CASRTGRDTQY. The complete CDR3 reads CASRTGRDTQYF.

On this clone: Gene and germline names: mouse. From the germline J gene comes the end of the CDR3, since the read stops 1 residue before it. The V call is TRBV3, the J call TRBJ2-4; TRBD2 matches 7 bases. Germline V CDR1 and CDR2: SNHLY, FYNGKV (reference sequence). The length of the CDR3 is 15 residues. V trimming: 1 base; J trimming: 3 bases; junction bases outside the gene matches: 4. The part of the CDR3 DNA that was read is TGTGCCAGCAGCTTAGGTGGGGGGAGACAAAACACCTTGTAC. Translating gives CASSLGGGRQNTLY. The full CDR3 reads CASSLGGGRQNTLYF.

A note on this clone: Each gene name is a mouse one. With the read ending 1 residue before the CDR3 end, the germline J gene is used to fill in that end. The J gene is TRBJ2-1, the V gene TRBV19; 13 bases are a match to TRBD2. Trimming at V came to 4 bases and at J to 5 bases, leaving 3 bases not matched to a gene. This CDR3 comprises 15 residues. CDR1 and CDR2 (germline): FNHDT, SITEND (reference sequence). The DNA read from the CDR3 is TGTGCCAGCAGTCGGACTGGGGGGGCGCATGCTGAGCAGTTC. Translated: CASSRTGGAHAEQF. The whole CDR3 sequence reads CASSRTGGAHAEQFF.

Concerning this clone: The listed genes are named as in mouse. The read ends 1 residue shy of where the CDR3 ends; the end is completed using the germline J gene. The chain couples TRBV31 to TRBJ2-7; 10 bases fit TRBD2. CDR1 is GKSSPN and CDR2 is SITVG in the germline V gene. J lost 7 bases, V lost 0 bases, and 3 bases had no gene match. The CDR3 covers 13 residues. The CDR3 bases that were read are TGTGCCTGGAGTCTACAGGACTGGGGGGAACAGTAC. Translated: CAWSLQDWGEQY. The whole CDR3 protein reads CAWSLQDWGEQYF.

As to this clone: Mouse gene names and germline throughout. The observed sequence ends 1 residue before the CDR3 terminus, with the missing tail filled in from the germline J gene. The rearrangement links TRBV13-2 to TRBJ2-4; D might be TRBD1 (5 bases). This CDR3 has 13 amino acids. Trimming took 0 bases from V and 5 from J, leaving 7 bases between them. The V gene's germline CDR1 is NNHNN and CDR2 SYGAGS (reference sequence). CDR3 in amino acids: CASGDARGNTLYF. The CDR3 DNA, read in part, is TGTGCCAGCGGTGATGCGAGGGGAAACACCTTGTAC.

With respect to this clone: Gene names and germline match the mouse. The read ends 1 residue early relative to the CDR3; the germline J gene fills the gap. J is TRBJ2-1 and V is TRBV13-1; 10 nucleotides line up with TRBD2. Germline loops: CDR1 NSHNY, CDR2 SYGAGN. With V trimmed by 0 bases and J by 6 bases, 3 bases remained unmatched. CDR3 size: 15 residues. CDR3 sequence: CASSDAGGALAEQFF. CDR3 bases read: TGTGCCAGCAGTGATGCTGGGGGGGCGCTTGCTGAGCAGTTC.

This clone was picked up a small number of times. Germline and genes here are mouse. Read sequence stops 1 residue before the CDR3 end, and the germline J gene provides the missing end. The J gene is TRBJ2-7, the V gene TRBV23; the D call in the table, TRBD2, was not verified against the DNA. Germline values: CDR1 KGHTA, CDR2 FQNQQP. This CDR3 has 15 amino acids. CDR3 in amino acids: CSSSQSDWGSYEQYF. CDR3 DNA (partial): TGCTCCAGCAGTCAATCAGACTGGGGTTCCTATGAACAGTAC.